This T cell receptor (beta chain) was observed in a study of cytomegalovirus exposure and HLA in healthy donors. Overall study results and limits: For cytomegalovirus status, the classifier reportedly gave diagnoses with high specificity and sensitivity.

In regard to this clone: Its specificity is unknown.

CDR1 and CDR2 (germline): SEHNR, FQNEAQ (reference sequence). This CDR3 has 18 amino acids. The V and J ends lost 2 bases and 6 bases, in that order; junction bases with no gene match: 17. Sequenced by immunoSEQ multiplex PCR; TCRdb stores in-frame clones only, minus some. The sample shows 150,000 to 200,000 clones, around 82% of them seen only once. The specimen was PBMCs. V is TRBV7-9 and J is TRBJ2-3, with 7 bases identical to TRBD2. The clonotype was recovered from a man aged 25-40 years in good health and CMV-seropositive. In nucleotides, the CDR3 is TGTGCCAGCAGCTTATTGGAGGGAGGGAGCTACAAGGGGGATACGCAGTATTTT. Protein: CASSLLEGGSYKGDTQYF.